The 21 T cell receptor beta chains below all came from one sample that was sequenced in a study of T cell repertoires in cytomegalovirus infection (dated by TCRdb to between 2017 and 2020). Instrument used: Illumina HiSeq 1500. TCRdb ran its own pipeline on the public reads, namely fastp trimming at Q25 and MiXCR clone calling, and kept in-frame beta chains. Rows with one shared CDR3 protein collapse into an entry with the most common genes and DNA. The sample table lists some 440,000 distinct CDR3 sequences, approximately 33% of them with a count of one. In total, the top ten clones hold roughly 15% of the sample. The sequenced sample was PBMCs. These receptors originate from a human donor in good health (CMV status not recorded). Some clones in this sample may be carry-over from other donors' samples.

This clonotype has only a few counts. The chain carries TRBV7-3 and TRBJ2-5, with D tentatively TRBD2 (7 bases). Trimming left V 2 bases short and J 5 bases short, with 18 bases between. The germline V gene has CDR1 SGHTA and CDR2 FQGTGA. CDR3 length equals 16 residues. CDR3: CASSLGGGQGQETQYF. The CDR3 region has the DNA TGTGCCAGCAGCTTAGGGGGGGGACAAGGTCAGGAGACCCAGTACTTC.

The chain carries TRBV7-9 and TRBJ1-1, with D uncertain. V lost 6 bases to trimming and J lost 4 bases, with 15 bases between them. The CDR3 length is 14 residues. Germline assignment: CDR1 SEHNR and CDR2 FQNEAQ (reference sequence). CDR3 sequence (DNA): TGTGCCAGCAGTTATCAACACCGGACCACTGAAGCTTTCTTT. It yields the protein CASSYQHRTTEAFF.

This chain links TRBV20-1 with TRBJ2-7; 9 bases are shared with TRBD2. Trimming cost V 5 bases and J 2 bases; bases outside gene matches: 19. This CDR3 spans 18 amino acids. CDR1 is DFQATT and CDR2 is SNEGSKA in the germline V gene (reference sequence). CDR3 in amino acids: CSAAVAGGAFGGTYEQYF. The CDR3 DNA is TGCAGTGCTGCAGTCGCGGGGGGGGCCTTCGGAGGAACCTACGAGCAGTACTTC.

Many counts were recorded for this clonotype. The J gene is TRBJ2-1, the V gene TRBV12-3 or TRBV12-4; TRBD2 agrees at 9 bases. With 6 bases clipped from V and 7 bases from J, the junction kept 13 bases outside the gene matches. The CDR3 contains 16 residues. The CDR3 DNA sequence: TGTGCCAGCAGACCTTTTAGCGGGGGTACCTGGAATGAGCAGTTCTTC. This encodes CASRPFSGGTWNEQFF.

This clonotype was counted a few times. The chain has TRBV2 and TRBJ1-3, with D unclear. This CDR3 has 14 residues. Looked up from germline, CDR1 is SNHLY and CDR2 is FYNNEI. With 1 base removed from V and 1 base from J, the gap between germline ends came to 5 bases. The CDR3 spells CASSEVGSGNTIYF. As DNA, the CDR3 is TGTGCCAGCAGTGAAGTGGGTTCTGGAAACACCATATATTTT.

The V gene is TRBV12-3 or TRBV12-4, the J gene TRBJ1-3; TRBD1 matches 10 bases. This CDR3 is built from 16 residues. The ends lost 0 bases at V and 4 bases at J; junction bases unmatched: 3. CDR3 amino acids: CASSLAGTGDGNTIYF. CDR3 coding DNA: TGTGCCAGCAGTTTAGCCGGGACAGGGGACGGAAACACCATATATTTT.

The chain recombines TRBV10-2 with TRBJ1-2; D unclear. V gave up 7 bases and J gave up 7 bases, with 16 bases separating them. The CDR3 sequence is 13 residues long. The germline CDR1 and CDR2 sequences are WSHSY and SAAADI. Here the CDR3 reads CASIRSGDGGYTF. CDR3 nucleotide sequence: TGCGCCAGCATACGATCTGGAGACGGTGGCTACACCTTC.

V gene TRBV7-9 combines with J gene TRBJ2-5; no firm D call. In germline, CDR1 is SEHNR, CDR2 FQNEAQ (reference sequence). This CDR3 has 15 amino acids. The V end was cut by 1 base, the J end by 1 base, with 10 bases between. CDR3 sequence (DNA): TGTGCCAGCAGCTTAGAACGGGTCCTCCAAGAGACCCAGTACTTC. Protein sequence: CASSLERVLQETQYF.

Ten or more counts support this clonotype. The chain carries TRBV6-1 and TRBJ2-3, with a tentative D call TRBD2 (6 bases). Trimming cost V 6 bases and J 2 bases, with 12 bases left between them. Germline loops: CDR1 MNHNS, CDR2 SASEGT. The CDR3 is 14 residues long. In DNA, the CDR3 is TGTGCCAGCAGGGTGGGGGGATCCACAGATACGCAGTATTTT. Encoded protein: CASRVGGSTDTQYF.

The CDR3, as DNA: TGTGCCAGTAGTATAGTTGGTGCTTCTAACTATGGCTACACCTTC. Protein sequence: CASSIVGASNYGYTF. The V call is TRBV19, the J call TRBJ1-2; D remains unclear. Between the trimmed V and J ends, which lost 1 base and 0 bases, there was a span of 9 bases. The CDR3 spans 15 residues. Looked up from germline, CDR1 is LNHDA and CDR2 is SQIVND (reference sequence).

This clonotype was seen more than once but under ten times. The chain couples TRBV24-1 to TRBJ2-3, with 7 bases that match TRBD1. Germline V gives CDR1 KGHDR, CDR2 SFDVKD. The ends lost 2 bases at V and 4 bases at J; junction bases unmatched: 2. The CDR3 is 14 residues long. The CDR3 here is CATSDSTGPDTQYF. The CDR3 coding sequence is TGTGCCACCAGTGATTCGACAGGGCCAGATACGCAGTATTTT.

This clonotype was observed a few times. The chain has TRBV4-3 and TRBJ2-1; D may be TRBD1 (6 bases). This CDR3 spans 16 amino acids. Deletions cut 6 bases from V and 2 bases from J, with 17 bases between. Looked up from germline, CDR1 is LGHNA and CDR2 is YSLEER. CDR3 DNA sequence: TGCGCCAGCAGTCGGGACAACCACCTAACCTACAATGAGCAGTTCTTC. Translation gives CASSRDNHLTYNEQFF.

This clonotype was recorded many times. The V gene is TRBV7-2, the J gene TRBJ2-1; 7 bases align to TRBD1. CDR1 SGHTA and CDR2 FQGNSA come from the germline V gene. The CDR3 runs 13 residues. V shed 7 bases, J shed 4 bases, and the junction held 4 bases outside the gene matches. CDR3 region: CASTGQRYNEQFF. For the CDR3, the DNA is TGTGCCAGCACGGGACAGAGATACAATGAGCAGTTCTTC.

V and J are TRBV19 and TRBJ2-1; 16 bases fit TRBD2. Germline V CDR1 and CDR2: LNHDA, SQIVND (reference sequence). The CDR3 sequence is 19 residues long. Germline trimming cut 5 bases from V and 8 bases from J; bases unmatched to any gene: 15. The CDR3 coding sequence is TGTGCCAGTAGTTCCGCGGGACTAGCGGGGGGGTTCTTTGTGGATGAGCAGTTCTTC. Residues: CASSSAGLAGGFFVDEQFF.

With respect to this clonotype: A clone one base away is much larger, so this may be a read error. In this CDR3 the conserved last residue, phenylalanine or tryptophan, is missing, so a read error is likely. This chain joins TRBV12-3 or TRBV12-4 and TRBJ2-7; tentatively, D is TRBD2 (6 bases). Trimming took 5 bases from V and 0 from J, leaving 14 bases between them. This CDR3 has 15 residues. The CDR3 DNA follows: TGTGCCAGCAGTCCCGGAGGGACCATCTCCTACGAGCAGTACTTA. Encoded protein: CASSPGGTISYEQYL.

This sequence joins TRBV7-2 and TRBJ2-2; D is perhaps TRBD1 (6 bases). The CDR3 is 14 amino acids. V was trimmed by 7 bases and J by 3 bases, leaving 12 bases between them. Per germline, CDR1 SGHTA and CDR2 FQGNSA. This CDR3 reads CASTPGTYTGELFF. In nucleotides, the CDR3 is TGTGCCAGCACCCCCGGGACATACACCGGGGAGCTGTTTTTT.

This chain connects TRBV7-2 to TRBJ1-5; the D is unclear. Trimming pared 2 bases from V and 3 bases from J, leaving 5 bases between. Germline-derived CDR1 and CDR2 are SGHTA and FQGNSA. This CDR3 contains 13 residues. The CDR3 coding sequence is TGTGCCAGCAGCTTAACCTTCAATCAGCCCCAGCATTTT. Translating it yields CASSLTFNQPQHF.

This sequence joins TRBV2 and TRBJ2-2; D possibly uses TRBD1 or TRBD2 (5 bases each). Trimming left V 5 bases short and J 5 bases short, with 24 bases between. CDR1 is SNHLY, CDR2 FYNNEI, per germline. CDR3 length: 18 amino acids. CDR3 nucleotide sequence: TGTGCCAGCAGTAAAGTAAACCGGTGGGACCTGGGGACCGGGGAGCTGTTTTTT. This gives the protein CASSKVNRWDLGTGELFF.

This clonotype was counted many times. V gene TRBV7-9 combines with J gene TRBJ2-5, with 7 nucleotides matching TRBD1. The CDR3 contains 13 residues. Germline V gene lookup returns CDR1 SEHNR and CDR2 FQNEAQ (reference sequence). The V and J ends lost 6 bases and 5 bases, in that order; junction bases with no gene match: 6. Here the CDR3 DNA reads TGTGCCAGCAGAAGGGGGCCCGGGGAGACCCAGTACTTC. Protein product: CASRRGPGETQYF.

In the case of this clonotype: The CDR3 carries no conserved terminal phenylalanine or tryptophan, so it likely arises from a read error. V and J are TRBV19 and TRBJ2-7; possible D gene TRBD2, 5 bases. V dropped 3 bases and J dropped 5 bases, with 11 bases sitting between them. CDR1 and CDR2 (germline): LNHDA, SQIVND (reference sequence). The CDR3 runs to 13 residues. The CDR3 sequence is CASSISGFDEQYL. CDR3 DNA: TGTGCCAGTAGTATTTCGGGGTTCGACGAGCAGTACTTA.

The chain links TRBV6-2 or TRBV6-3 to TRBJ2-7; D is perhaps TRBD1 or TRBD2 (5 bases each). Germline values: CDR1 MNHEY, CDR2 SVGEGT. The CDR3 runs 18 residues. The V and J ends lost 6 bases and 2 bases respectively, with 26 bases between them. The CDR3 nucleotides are TGTGCCAGCAGCTTCGGGACCGAGGGGACGCCCACGACCTACGAGCAGTACTTC. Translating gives CASSFGTEGTPTTYEQYF.